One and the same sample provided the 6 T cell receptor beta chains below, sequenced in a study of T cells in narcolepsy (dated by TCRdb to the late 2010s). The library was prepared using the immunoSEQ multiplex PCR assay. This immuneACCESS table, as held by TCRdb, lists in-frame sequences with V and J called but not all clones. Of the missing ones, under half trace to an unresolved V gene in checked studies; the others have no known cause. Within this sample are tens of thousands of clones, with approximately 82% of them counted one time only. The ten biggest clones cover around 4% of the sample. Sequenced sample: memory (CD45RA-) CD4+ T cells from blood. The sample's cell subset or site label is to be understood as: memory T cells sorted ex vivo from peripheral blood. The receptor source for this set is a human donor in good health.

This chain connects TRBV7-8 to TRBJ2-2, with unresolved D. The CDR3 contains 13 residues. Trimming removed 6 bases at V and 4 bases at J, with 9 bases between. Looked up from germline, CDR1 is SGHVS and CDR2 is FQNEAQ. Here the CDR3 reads CASRPLPTGELFF. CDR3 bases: TGTGCCAGCAGACCCCTCCCCACCGGGGAGCTGTTTTTT.

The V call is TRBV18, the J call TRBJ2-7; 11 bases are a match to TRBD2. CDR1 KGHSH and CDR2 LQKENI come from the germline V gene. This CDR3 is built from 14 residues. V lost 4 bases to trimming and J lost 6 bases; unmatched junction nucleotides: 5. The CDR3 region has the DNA TGTGCCAGCTCACGACTAGCGGGGTTTGGCGAGCAGTACTTC. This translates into CASSRLAGFGEQYF.

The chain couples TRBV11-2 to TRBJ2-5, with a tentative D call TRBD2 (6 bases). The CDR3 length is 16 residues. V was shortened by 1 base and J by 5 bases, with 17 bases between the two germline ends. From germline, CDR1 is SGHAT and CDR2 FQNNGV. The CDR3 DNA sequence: TGTGCCAGCAGCTTAGTGCCCCCCGGGGCGGGGGAGACCCAGTACTTC. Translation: CASSLVPPGAGETQYF.

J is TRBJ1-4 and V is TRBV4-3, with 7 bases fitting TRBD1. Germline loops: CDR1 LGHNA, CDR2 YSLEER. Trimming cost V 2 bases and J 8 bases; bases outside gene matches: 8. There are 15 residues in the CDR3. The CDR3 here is CASSQIRDSWEKLFF. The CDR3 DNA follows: TGCGCCAGCAGCCAAATCCGGGACAGTTGGGAAAAACTGTTTTTT.

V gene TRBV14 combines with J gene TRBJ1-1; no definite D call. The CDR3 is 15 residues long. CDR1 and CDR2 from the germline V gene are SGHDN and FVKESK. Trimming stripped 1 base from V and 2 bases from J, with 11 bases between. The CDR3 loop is CASSQAGGSNTEAFF. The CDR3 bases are TGTGCCAGCAGCCAAGCGGGAGGGTCCAACACTGAAGCTTTCTTT. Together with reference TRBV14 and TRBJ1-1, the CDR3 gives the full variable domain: EAGVTQFPSHSVIEKGQTVTLRCDPISGHDNLYWYRRVMGKEIKFLLHFVKESKQDESGMPNNRFLAERTGGTYSTLKVQPAELEDSGVYFCASSQAGGSNTEAFFGQGTRLTVV.

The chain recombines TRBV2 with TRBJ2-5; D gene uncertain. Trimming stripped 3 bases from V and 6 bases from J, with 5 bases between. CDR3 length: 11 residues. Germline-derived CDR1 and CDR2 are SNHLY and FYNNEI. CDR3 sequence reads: CASSDSQTQYF. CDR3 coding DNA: TGTGCCAGCAGTGACAGTCAGACCCAGTACTTC.